This record looks at one TCR beta chain sequence and its context. In the authors' workflow: Estimation of nucleated cell counts was performed using reference gene primer amplification. Generated by immunoSEQ multiplex PCR, the TCRdb table keeps only in-frame clones and is missing some. V and J calls and clone size are given by that table; D and trimming were obtained from the DNA. The table has about 67,000 clones, 70% to 90% seen once; the top ten hold about 4.4%. This sample is part of a study of blood T cell repertoires in COVID-19. Study at large: The United States, Italy and Spain supplied acute and convalescent COVID-19 samples. PBMCs, B-cell-depleted T cells, or T cells provided the cDNA or gDNA that made up the material.

J lost 6 bases, V lost 4 bases, and 11 bases had no gene match. CDR1 and CDR2 from the germline V gene are KGHDR and SFDVKD. This CDR3 is built from 16 residues. The chain is built from TRBV24-1 and TRBJ2-1; 7 bases agree with TRBD2. This sequence originates from a man aged 50 or older with active COVID-19. Material: peripheral blood. CDR3 region: CATSESRAGRVNEQFF. In nucleotides, the CDR3 is TGTGCCACCAGTGAAAGCCGAGCGGGAAGGGTCAATGAGCAGTTCTTC.